Each of the 29 T cell receptor beta chains below was sequenced from the same sample in a study of metastatic and nonmetastatic thyroid tumors. Through MiXCR, TCRdb re-clonotyped the PCR reads. The repertoire consists of about 92,000 clones, with 15% occurring once and the leading ten covering around 3.3%. No treatment of any kind had been given to any patient before thyroid surgery. Sequencing input: blood. These receptors were collected from a female donor with papillary thyroid cancer or a benign thyroid nodule (not recorded which). Some clones in this sample may be carry-over from other donors' samples.

This clone has a handful of counts. Since a much larger clone is just one base distant, this may be a read error. The rearrangement links TRBV29-1 to TRBJ1-5; D might be TRBD1 (5 bases). The CDR3 extends over 12 amino acids. The germline CDR1 and CDR2 sequences are SQVTM and ANQGSEA. CDR3 nucleotides: TGCATCTCGGGACTGAGCAATCAGCCCCAGCATTTT. Its protein is CISGLSNQPQHF.

This clone was recorded at least ten times. The chain uses TRBV5-1 and TRBJ2-5; D uncertain. The CDR3 runs 11 residues. Germline V gene sequence: CDR1 SGHRS, CDR2 YFSETQ. Between the trimmed V and J ends, which lost 4 bases and 3 bases, there was a span of 4 bases. The CDR3 sequence is CASSEKETQYF. The CDR3 DNA reads TGCGCCAGCAGCGAAAAAGAGACCCAGTACTTC. The full variable domain, in which reference TRBV5-1 and TRBJ2-5 provide the parts outside the CDR3, is KAGVTQTPRYLIKTRGQQVTLSCSPISGHRSVSWYQQTPGQGLQFLFEYFSETQRNKGNFPGRFSGRQFSNSRSEMNVSTLELGDSALYLCASSEKETQYFGPGTRLLVL.

This clone occurred a few times. The germline gene is not matched at one end of the junction; a read error may be the cause. The rearrangement uses TRBV6-1 and TRBJ1-2; D is unclear. Germline assignment: CDR1 MNHNS and CDR2 SASEGT. CDR3 size: 12 residues. For the CDR3, the DNA is TGTGCCAGCCCTGCAGTAGACTATGGCTACACGTTC. As protein: CASPAVDYGYTF.

In its sample, this clone was seen a few times. The chain uses TRBV28 and TRBJ2-3; D may match TRBD1 or TRBD2 (6 bases each). The germline gives CDR1 MDHEN, CDR2 SYDVKM. CDR3 length: 15 amino acids. V lost 4 bases and J lost 1, with 12 bases in between. The CDR3 DNA reads as TGTGCCAGCAGTTCCATCGGGGGCGGCACAGATACGCAGTATTTT. Protein product: CASSSIGGGTDTQYF. The full variable domain, in which reference TRBV28 and TRBJ2-3 provide the parts outside the CDR3, is DVKVTQSSRYLVKRTGEKVFLECVQDMDHENMFWYRQDPGLGLRLIYFSYDVKMKEKGDIPEGYSVSREKKERFSLILESASTNQTSMYLCASSSIGGGTDTQYFGPGTRLTVL.

A few counts support this clone. This may come from a read error, since a much larger clone is one base off. The chain recombines TRBV19 with TRBJ1-1; D gene ambiguous. CDR1 is LNHDA, CDR2 SQIVND, per germline (reference sequence). Trimming left V 7 bases short and J 4 bases short, with 16 bases between. There are 14 residues in the CDR3. CDR3 region: CASTPFMARTEAFF. The DNA of the CDR3 is TGTGCCAGTACCCCTTTTATGGCGCGCACTGAAGCTTTCTTT.

As for this clone: Possible read error: a much larger clone is one base away. The gene calls are TRBV3-1 and TRBJ1-1; D is possibly TRBD1 (5 bases). Germline lookup yields CDR1 LGHDT and CDR2 YNNKEL (reference sequence). V was cut by 7 bases and J by 6 bases, with 18 bases left in between. The CDR3 spans 14 residues. The CDR3 sequence is CASIRGRVDPEAFF. The DNA for the CDR3 is TGTGCCAGCATCCGCGGCAGGGTCGACCCTGAAGCTTTCTTT.

V usage is TRBV6-2 or TRBV6-3 and J usage is TRBJ2-7, with TRBD1 matching over 10 bases. The V gene end was trimmed by 1 base and the J gene end by 2 bases; junction bases not matched to a gene: 2. Germline lookup yields CDR1 MNHEY and CDR2 SVGEGT. The CDR3 covers 15 residues. The CDR3 loop is CASSYFGTGAYEQYF. The CDR3 DNA reads as TGTGCCAGCAGTTACTTCGGGACAGGGGCCTACGAGCAGTACTTC.

The DNA for the CDR3 is TGTGCCTGTAGTCTCCCCAACAGGTTGGACCAGCCCCAGCATTTT. It translates to CACSLPNRLDQPQHF. This sequence joins TRBV30 and TRBJ1-5; D perhaps matches TRBD1 (5 bases). The germline gives CDR1 GTSNPN, CDR2 SVGIG (reference sequence). V was shortened by 6 bases and J by 7 bases, with 22 bases between the two germline ends. CDR3 length: 15 residues.

As for this clone: Different DNA sequences within this sample yield the same CDR3. The chain uses TRBV28 and TRBJ2-1; no reliable D call. V gave up 6 bases and J gave up 8 bases, with 11 bases separating them. The CDR3 sequence is 12 residues long. From germline, CDR1 is MDHEN and CDR2 SYDVKM. Here the CDR3 DNA reads TGTGCCAGCAGCCCGGGCGGTGATGAGCAGTTCTTC. Translation: CASSPGGDEQFF.

This clone has at least ten counts. Other DNA variants within this sample encode the same CDR3. CDR3 residues: CISRYEAFF. The CDR3 nucleotides read TGCATTTCCCGGTACGAAGCTTTCTTT. The chain uses TRBV29-1 and TRBJ1-1; D is undetermined. The CDR3 runs 9 residues. CDR1 SQVTM and CDR2 ANQGSEA come from the germline V gene.

This clone was seen ten or more times. The chain links TRBV20-1 to TRBJ1-2; maybe TRBD1 (6 bases). The ends were cut back, 6 bases at V and 7 bases at J, with 18 bases in the middle. The CDR3 has 13 amino acids. Germline lookup yields CDR1 DFQATT and CDR2 SNEGSKA (reference sequence). In DNA, the CDR3 is TGCAGTGCGGTTCCCAGGGGAAGGGCTGGCTACACCTTC. Its translation is CSAVPRGRAGYTF.

About this clone itself: The germline gene is not matched at one end of the junction; a read error may be the cause. The chain employs TRBV12-3 or TRBV12-4 and TRBJ2-7; the match to TRBD1 covers 8 bases. CDR3 length equals 16 residues. CDR3 protein: CVSIFKRGQAHSEQYF. CDR3 DNA: TGTGTCAGCATCTTTAAAAGGGGACAGGCCCATTCCGAGCAGTACTTC.

Many counts were recorded for this clone. V is TRBV20-1 and J is TRBJ2-3; 10 bases match TRBD2. The germline CDR1 and CDR2 sequences are DFQATT and SNEGSKA (reference sequence). The trim removed 5 bases at V and 3 bases at J, leaving 5 bases unmatched. The CDR3 is 14 amino acids. CDR3 DNA: TGCAGTGCTTCCCCGGGACTAGCGACAGATACGCAGTATTTT. Its translation is CSASPGLATDTQYF.

This clone was seen only a few times. Possible read error: a much larger clone is one base away. The V and J genes are TRBV11-1 and TRBJ2-3; TRBD2 agrees at 11 bases. Losses at the gene ends were 5 bases for V and 2 bases for J; bases not matched to a gene: 6. CDR1 and CDR2 (germline): SGHAT, FQDESV (reference sequence). The CDR3 sequence is 16 residues long. In DNA, the CDR3 is TGTGCCAGCAGCCCTACTAGCGGGGGATACACAGATACGCAGTATTTT. Its translation is CASSPTSGGYTDTQYF.

This clone appeared a few times. Since a much larger clone is just one base distant, this may be a read error. The chain is built from TRBV2 and TRBJ2-1; D is unclear. This CDR3 is 13 amino acids long. The germline V and J ends were trimmed by 4 bases and 6 bases, with 10 bases remaining between them. Per the germline V gene, CDR1 is SNHLY and CDR2 is FYNNEI. CDR3 in amino acids: CASSGGLVNEQFF. CDR3 sequence (DNA): TGTGCCAGCAGTGGAGGTCTAGTCAATGAGCAGTTCTTC.

Ten or more counts support this clone. This chain links TRBV20-1 with TRBJ1-5; D gene uncertain. Trimming stripped 1 base from V and 0 bases from J, with 4 bases between. The CDR3 covers 13 residues. Germline assignment: CDR1 DFQATT and CDR2 SNEGSKA (reference sequence). CDR3 nucleotides: TGCAGTGCTAGAGTGAGTAGCAATCAGCCCCAGCATTTT. As protein: CSARVSSNQPQHF.

This clone was seen repeatedly, ten times or more. As DNA, the CDR3 is TGTGCCAGCAGCACCTCCCCCGGAAATGAGCAGTTCTTC. This translates into CASSTSPGNEQFF. The rearrangement uses TRBV7-3 and TRBJ2-1; D is undetermined. The CDR3 consists of 13 residues. CDR1 and CDR2 from the germline V gene are SGHTA and FQGTGA. Between the trimmed V and J ends, which lost 5 bases and 7 bases, there was a span of 12 bases.

This clone was detected only a few times. The chain combines TRBV11-2 with TRBJ2-3; perhaps D is TRBD1 or TRBD2 (5 bases each). Germline CDR1 and CDR2: SGHAT and FQNNGV. Trimming shortened V by 4 bases and J by 6 bases, and 26 bases separated the two germline ends. The CDR3 sequence is 18 residues long. For the CDR3, the DNA is TGTGCCAGCAGCTCCGGGACGGGCCTAATTGTTGATGAGGATACGCAGTATTTT. Translating gives CASSSGTGLIVDEDTQYF.

This clone was counted many times. This sequence joins TRBV19 and TRBJ1-5; D may be TRBD1 (6 bases). This CDR3 spans 17 amino acids. Trimming shortened V by 3 bases and J by 1 base, and 16 bases separated the two germline ends. Per the germline V gene, CDR1 is LNHDA and CDR2 is SQIVND (reference sequence). The CDR3: CASSIFRGGGSNQPQHF. CDR3 sequence (DNA): TGTGCCAGTAGTATCTTCAGGGGAGGAGGAAGCAATCAGCCCCAGCATTTT.

This clone was picked up many times. The chain links TRBV6-1 to TRBJ2-3; maybe TRBD1 (5 bases). V was clipped by 6 bases and J by 2 bases, with 12 bases between them. Per germline, CDR1 MNHNS and CDR2 SASEGT. The CDR3 is 14 residues long. The CDR3: CASSIGHDTDTQYF. Written as DNA, the CDR3 is TGTGCCAGCAGCATAGGACACGACACAGATACGCAGTATTTT.

In this sample, this clone turned up many times. The chain employs TRBV10-3 and TRBJ1-2, with a possible D match to TRBD1 (6 bases). This CDR3 comprises 16 residues. Trimming took 0 bases from V and 4 from J, leaving 15 bases between them. CDR1 and CDR2 from the germline V gene are ENHRY and SYGVKD. CDR3 protein: CAISESYLDSLYGYTF. The CDR3 region has the DNA TGTGCCATCAGTGAGTCGTATCTGGACAGTCTCTATGGCTACACCTTC.

Concerning this clone: This specimen includes other DNA sequences encoding the same CDR3. The V and J genes are TRBV5-6 and TRBJ2-1; unclear D gene. V dropped 4 bases and J dropped 6 bases, with 23 bases sitting between them. Germline lookup yields CDR1 SGHDT and CDR2 YYEEEE. This CDR3 is 17 amino acids long. The CDR3, as DNA: TGTGCCAGCAGCCGGGTGGGTGGTCAACGACGAACCAATGAGCAGTTCTTC. Amino acids: CASSRVGGQRRTNEQFF.

There are many counts of this clone. The J gene is TRBJ1-2, the V gene TRBV5-5, with TRBD1 identical over 8 bases. This CDR3 is built from 15 residues. Germline V gene lookup returns CDR1 SGHKS and CDR2 YYEKEE (reference sequence). The V and J ends lost 0 bases and 3 bases, in that order; junction bases with no gene match: 4. The CDR3 bases are TGTGCCAGCAGCTTGGCAGGGGGCTCTGACTATGGCTACACCTTC. Translating gives CASSLAGGSDYGYTF.

The table lists this clone with many counts. The gene calls are TRBV7-3 and TRBJ1-1; D is unclear. V was shortened by 5 bases and J by 1 base, with 8 bases between the two germline ends. The CDR3 runs to 13 residues. Germline V gene sequence: CDR1 SGHTA, CDR2 FQGTGA. This chain's CDR3 is CASSLDPNTEAFF. The CDR3, as DNA: TGTGCCAGCAGCCTAGACCCGAACACTGAAGCTTTCTTT.

By share of the sample, this clone is medium-sized. The rearrangement uses TRBV9 and TRBJ1-2, with 8 positions matching TRBD1. The CDR3 spans 15 residues. Germline V gene sequence: CDR1 SGDLS, CDR2 YYNGEE. V dropped 4 bases and J dropped 4; count of bases not matched to a gene: 9. CDR3 DNA: TGTGCCAGCAGCCCCCGGACAGGGAGTACCTATGGCTACACCTTC. Translation: CASSPRTGSTYGYTF. Full variable domain (remainder filled in from reference TRBV9 and TRBJ1-2): DSGVTQTPKHLITATGQRVTLRCSPRSGDLSVYWYQQSLDQGLQFLIQYYNGEERAKGNILERFSAQQFPDLHSELNLSSLELGDSALYFCASSPRTGSTYGYTFGSGTRLTVV.

This clone was counted many times. The V and J genes are TRBV7-2 and TRBJ1-2; weak D call: TRBD1 (5 bases). The CDR3 has 12 residues. Germline loops: CDR1 SGHTA, CDR2 FQGNSA. The ends were cut back, 8 bases at V and 7 bases at J, with 14 bases in the middle. CDR3 in DNA: TGTGCCAGCCGCCTCTCGGGGGGTGGCTACACCTTC. This codes for CASRLSGGGYTF.

The chain uses TRBV7-9 and TRBJ1-2; unclear D gene. Germline CDR1 is SEHNR and CDR2 is FQNEAQ (reference sequence). V gave up 1 base and J gave up 4 bases, with 13 bases separating them. CDR3 length: 15 amino acids. The CDR3 DNA sequence: TGTGCCAGCAGCTTAGGTGTTTGGGAGAGCTATGGCTACACCTTC. Protein product: CASSLGVWESYGYTF.

This clone was observed at least ten times. The J gene is TRBJ2-2, the V gene TRBV28; 7 bases align to TRBD1. The CDR3 is 14 residues long. V was clipped by 9 bases and J by 5 bases; unmatched bases: 9. In germline, CDR1 is MDHEN, CDR2 SYDVKM. CDR3 coding DNA: TGTGCCAGTCGACCGACAGGGCTTACCGGGGAGCTGTTTTTT. This gives the protein CASRPTGLTGELFF.

This clone was picked up many times. The V call is TRBV7-9, the J call TRBJ2-7; a weak D match, TRBD2 (5 bases). Trimming cost V 7 bases and J 0 bases, with 10 bases left between them. Germline V gives CDR1 SEHNR, CDR2 FQNEAQ (reference sequence). The CDR3 extends over 13 amino acids. CDR3 in amino acids: CASTPGNSYEQYF. In DNA form, the CDR3 reads TGTGCCAGCACCCCCGGGAACTCCTACGAGCAGTACTTC.